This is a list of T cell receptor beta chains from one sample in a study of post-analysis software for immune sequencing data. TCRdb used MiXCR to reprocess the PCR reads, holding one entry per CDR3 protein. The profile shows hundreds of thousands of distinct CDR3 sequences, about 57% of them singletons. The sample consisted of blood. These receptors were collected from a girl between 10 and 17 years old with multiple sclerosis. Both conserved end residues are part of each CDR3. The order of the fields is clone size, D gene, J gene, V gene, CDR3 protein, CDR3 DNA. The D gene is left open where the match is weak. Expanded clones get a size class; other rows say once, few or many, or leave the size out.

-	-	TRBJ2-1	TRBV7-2	CASSFMVARVLPNEQFF	TGTGCCAGCAGCTTTATGGTAGCGAGAGTCTTACCCAATGAGCAGTTCTTC
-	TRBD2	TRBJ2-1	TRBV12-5	CASASAGTSGSLYNEQFF	TGTGCTAGTGCCTCTGCCGGGACTAGCGGGAGTTTGTATAATGAGCAGTTCTTC
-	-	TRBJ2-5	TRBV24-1	CATSDAAAQETQYF	TGTGCCACCAGTGATGCGGCAGCTCAAGAGACCCAGTACTTC
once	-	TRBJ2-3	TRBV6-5	CASSTGDKDTQYF	TGTGCCAGCAGTACCGGGGACAAAGATACGCAGTATTTT
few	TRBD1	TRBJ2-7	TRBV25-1	CAAGTGYEQYF	TGTGCCGCCGGGACAGGCTACGAGCAGTACTTC
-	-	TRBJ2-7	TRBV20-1	CSARGDLSGEQYF	TGCAGTGCTAGAGGGGACCTCAGTGGCGAGCAGTACTTC
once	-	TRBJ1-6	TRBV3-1	CASSQGLDSPLHF	TGTGCCAGCAGCCAAGGCCTAGATTCACCCCTCCACTTT
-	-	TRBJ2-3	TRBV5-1	CASSLESLGGTDTQYF	TGCGCCAGCAGCTTGGAATCGTTAGGAGGCACAGATACGCAGTATTTT
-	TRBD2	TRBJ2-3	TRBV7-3	CASSQGLAGGRSTDTQYF	TGTGCCAGCAGCCAGGGACTAGCGGGAGGGAGGAGCACAGATACGCAGTATTTT
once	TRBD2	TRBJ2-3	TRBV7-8	CASSLLSGGTSTDTQYF	TGTGCCAGCAGCTTACTTAGCGGGGGGACGAGCACAGATACGCAGTATTTT
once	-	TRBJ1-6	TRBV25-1	CASSDPGRYNSPLHF	TGTGCCAGCAGTGACCCAGGGCGGTATAATTCACCCCTCCACTTT
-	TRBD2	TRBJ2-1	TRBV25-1	CASSLPHAIRGSSYNEQFF	TGTGCCAGCAGTCTACCCCATGCCATCCGCGGGAGCTCCTACAATGAGCAGTTCTTC
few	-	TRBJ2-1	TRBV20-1	CSARDLRGRGTYNEQFF	TGCAGTGCTAGAGACCTACGTGGCAGGGGAACCTACAATGAGCAGTTCTTC
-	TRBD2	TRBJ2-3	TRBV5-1	CASSPPSGITDTQYF	TGCGCCAGCAGCCCCCCCAGCGGGATTACAGATACGCAGTATTTT
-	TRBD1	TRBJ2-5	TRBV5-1	CASSRTGLKETQYF	TGCGCCAGCAGCAGGACAGGGTTGAAAGAGACCCAGTACTTC
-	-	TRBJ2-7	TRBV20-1	CSALSGTGSYEQYF	TGCAGTGCCCTTAGCGGGACAGGGTCCTACGAGCAGTACTTC
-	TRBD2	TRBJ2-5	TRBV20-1	CSGRAGRAQETQYF	TGCAGTGGTAGGGCCGGGAGGGCCCAAGAGACCCAGTACTTC
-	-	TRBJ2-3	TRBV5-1	CASSLATGRTDTQYF	TGCGCCAGCAGCTTGGCTACGGGGAGAACAGATACGCAGTATTTT
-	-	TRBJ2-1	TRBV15	CATSSGRSSYNEQFF	TGTGCCACCAGCAGCGGGAGAAGCTCCTACAATGAGCAGTTCTTC
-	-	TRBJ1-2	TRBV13	CASSLVGINYGYTF	TGTGCCAGCAGCTTAGTAGGAATAAACTATGGCTACACCTTC
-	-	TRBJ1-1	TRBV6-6	CASSRVNKNTEAFF	TGTGCCAGCAGCCGCGTAAACAAGAACACTGAAGCTTTCTTT
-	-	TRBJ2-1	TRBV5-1	CASRPDGPYNEQFF	TGCGCCAGTAGACCGGACGGGCCCTACAATGAGCAGTTCTTC
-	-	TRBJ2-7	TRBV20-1	CSARVSRRVEQYF	TGCAGTGCTAGAGTGAGCCGGAGGGTCGAGCAGTACTTC
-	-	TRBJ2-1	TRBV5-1	CASSYAGPAGYNEQFF	TGCGCCAGCAGCTACGCGGGACCCGCAGGCTACAATGAGCAGTTCTTC
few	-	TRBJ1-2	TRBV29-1	CSVPKGPGQANYGYTF	TGCAGCGTGCCAAAAGGCCCGGGGCAGGCTAACTATGGCTACACCTTC
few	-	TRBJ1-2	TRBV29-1	CSVAQGHYTF	TGCAGCGTCGCACAGGGACACTACACCTTC
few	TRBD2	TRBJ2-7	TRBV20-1	CNATGTTLEQYF	TGCAATGCAACCGGGACTACCCTCGAGCAGTACTTC
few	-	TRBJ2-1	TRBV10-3	CAISESTSSEQFF	TGTGCCATCAGTGAGTCGACTAGTTCTGAGCAGTTCTTC
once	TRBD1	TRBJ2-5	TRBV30	CAWSLGGTGQETQYF	TGTGCCTGGAGCCTCGGAGGGACAGGCCAAGAGACCCAGTACTTC